This T cell receptor (beta chain) comes out of a study of identifying expanded T cells in peripheral blood. This CDR3 is 14 amino acids long. Trimming shortened V by 2 bases and J by 1 base, and 6 bases separated the two germline ends. Germline V gene lookup returns CDR1 SGDLS and CDR2 YYNGEE. TCRdb's copy holds only in-frame clones and misses some; the assay was immunoSEQ multiplex PCR. This table holds tens of thousands of clones, around 90% found once. This chain connects TRBV9 to TRBJ2-2, with D uncertain. Specimen: blood. The receptor's source is a person aged 18-70 years in good health. The CDR3 coding sequence is TGTGCCAGCAGCGTGCACTGGAACACCGGGGAGCTGTTTTTT. Its translation: CASSVHWNTGELFF.